Following are 14 T cell receptor beta chains from one sample sequenced in a study of shared clonotypes between healthy human individuals. Measured with immunoSEQ multiplex PCR; TCRdb has only the in-frame clones, and not every one. The profile shows roughly 650,000 clones, about 96% of them singletons. The sequenced sample was naive CD4+ T cells sorted from blood. Subset: CD45RA+ positively selected. These receptors originate from a woman in her 30s in good health.

The chain is built from TRBV5-1 and TRBJ1-3; D ambiguous. Germline CDR1 is SGHRS and CDR2 is YFSETQ. The CDR3 length is 16 residues. The V and J ends lost 0 bases and 0 bases respectively, with 10 bases between them. CDR3 residues: CASSLEGTFSGNTIYF. CDR3 nucleotide sequence: TGCGCCAGCAGCTTGGAGGGCACTTTCTCTGGAAACACCATATATTTT.

The chain carries TRBV6-1 and TRBJ2-7; D is perhaps TRBD1 (6 bases). V was trimmed by 2 bases and J by 7 bases, leaving 15 bases between them. CDR3 length: 14 residues. Germline assignment: CDR1 MNHNS and CDR2 SASEGT. The CDR3 loop is CASSETIRGGEQYF. CDR3 DNA: TGTGCCAGCAGTGAAACCATCAGGGGCGGGGAGCAGTACTTC.

V is TRBV19 and J is TRBJ2-7, with D hard to call. V lost 7 bases and J 0 bases, leaving 13 bases between the germline ends. This CDR3 has 14 residues. Germline values: CDR1 LNHDA, CDR2 SQIVND (reference sequence). The chain's CDR3 is CASTLTVSSYEQYF. CDR3 sequence (DNA): TGTGCCAGTACCTTGACTGTGAGCTCCTACGAGCAGTACTTC.

The chain joins TRBV6-5 to TRBJ2-7; 13 bases are shared with TRBD2. The trim removed 4 bases at V and 4 bases at J, leaving 7 bases unmatched. This CDR3 spans 16 amino acids. Germline values: CDR1 MNHEY, CDR2 SVGAGI. CDR3 loop: CASSSATSGRVYEQYF. In DNA form, the CDR3 reads TGTGCCAGCAGTTCCGCCACTAGCGGGAGGGTGTACGAGCAGTACTTC.

The chain links TRBV9 to TRBJ2-7; D is unclear. V lost 0 bases, J lost 1 base, and 11 bases lay in between. Germline assignment: CDR1 SGDLS and CDR2 YYNGEE. The CDR3 loop spans 15 amino acids. CDR3 sequence (DNA): TGTGCCAGCAGCGTAGCTTTGTCGCCTTCCTACGAGCAGTACTTC. The encoded protein is CASSVALSPSYEQYF.

The chain recombines TRBV28 with TRBJ2-7; D might be TRBD2 (6 bases). This CDR3 has 12 amino acids. Germline CDR1 reads MDHEN; CDR2 reads SYDVKM. V lost 7 bases, J lost 5 bases, and 12 bases lay in between. The CDR3 coding sequence is TGTGCCAGCACGGAGGGGAACAACGAGCAGTACTTC. Its translation: CASTEGNNEQYF.

This chain connects TRBV5-4 to TRBJ2-2; D is perhaps TRBD2 (6 bases). Per the germline V gene, CDR1 is SGHNT and CDR2 is YYREEE (reference sequence). The CDR3 sequence is 16 residues long. V was clipped by 4 bases and J by 3 bases, with 16 bases between them. CDR3 in amino acids: CASSRLWGGDTGELFF. The CDR3 DNA reads as TGTGCCAGCAGCCGCCTCTGGGGCGGGGACACCGGGGAGCTGTTTTTT.

The chain uses TRBV11-2 and TRBJ2-1; 11 bases agree with TRBD2. The germline V gene encodes CDR1 SGHAT and CDR2 FQNNGV. CDR3 length: 15 amino acids. The trim removed 5 bases at V and 7 bases at J, leaving 7 bases unmatched. This CDR3 is CASSPRLAGWNEQFF. The CDR3 DNA reads as TGTGCCAGCAGCCCCCGACTAGCGGGGTGGAATGAGCAGTTCTTC.

This clone was observed once. The rearrangement uses TRBV7-2 and TRBJ2-3, with D unclear. V was shortened by 4 bases and J by 2 bases, with 10 bases between the two germline ends. The CDR3 length is 14 residues. Germline loops: CDR1 SGHTA, CDR2 FQGNSA. The CDR3 protein is CASSSIRFTDTQYF. DNA for the CDR3: TGTGCCAGCAGCTCCATCCGTTTCACAGATACGCAGTATTTT. Full variable domain (outside the CDR3, taken from reference TRBV7-2 and TRBJ2-3): GAGVSQSPSNKVTEKGKDVELRCDPISGHTALYWYRQSLGQGLEFLIYFQGNSAPDKSGLPSDRFSAERTGGSVSTLTIQRTQQEDSAVYLCASSSIRFTDTQYFGPGTRLTVL.

The chain carries TRBV13 and TRBJ2-7; 8 bases are a match to TRBD2. The CDR3 totals 14 residues. The V and J ends lost 5 bases and 7 bases, in that order; junction bases with no gene match: 10. Germline V CDR1 and CDR2: PRHDT, FYEKMQ (reference sequence). CDR3 coding DNA: TGTGCCAGCAGCGCCCAGGGTGGCGGGGGGGAGCAGTACTTC. Its translation: CASSAQGGGGEQYF.

The V call is TRBV10-3, the J call TRBJ1-1; D is uncertain. V was trimmed by 2 bases and J by 0 bases, leaving 7 bases between them. CDR1 and CDR2 from the germline V gene are ENHRY and SYGVKD. CDR3 length: 14 amino acids. Here the CDR3 DNA reads TGTGCCATCAGTGAGCACACCATGAACACTGAAGCTTTCTTT. This codes for CAISEHTMNTEAFF.

The chain recombines TRBV2 with TRBJ2-1, with D possibly matching TRBD2 (5 bases). Trimming pared 0 bases from V and 10 bases from J, leaving 7 bases between. Looked up from germline, CDR1 is SNHLY and CDR2 is FYNNEI. There are 12 residues in the CDR3. Here the CDR3 DNA reads TGTGCCAGCAGTGAAGCTAGGGAGGAGCAGTTCTTC. The encoded protein is CASSEAREEQFF.

The chain recombines TRBV28 with TRBJ1-4; 9 bases fit TRBD1. Germline V CDR1 and CDR2: MDHEN, SYDVKM. The V and J ends lost 4 bases and 7 bases, in that order; junction bases with no gene match: 4. This CDR3 comprises 14 residues. DNA for the CDR3: TGTGCCAGCAGTTGGGACAGGGATGGTGAAAAACTGTTTTTT. Translating it yields CASSWDRDGEKLFF.

V is TRBV6-5 and J is TRBJ1-5; D gene uncertain. Trimming took 4 bases from V and 0 from J, leaving 13 bases between them. Germline lookup yields CDR1 MNHEY and CDR2 SVGAGI. The CDR3 is 16 residues long. This CDR3 reads CASSLKPHYSNQPQHF. DNA of the CDR3: TGTGCCAGCAGTTTAAAGCCACACTATAGCAATCAGCCCCAGCATTTT.